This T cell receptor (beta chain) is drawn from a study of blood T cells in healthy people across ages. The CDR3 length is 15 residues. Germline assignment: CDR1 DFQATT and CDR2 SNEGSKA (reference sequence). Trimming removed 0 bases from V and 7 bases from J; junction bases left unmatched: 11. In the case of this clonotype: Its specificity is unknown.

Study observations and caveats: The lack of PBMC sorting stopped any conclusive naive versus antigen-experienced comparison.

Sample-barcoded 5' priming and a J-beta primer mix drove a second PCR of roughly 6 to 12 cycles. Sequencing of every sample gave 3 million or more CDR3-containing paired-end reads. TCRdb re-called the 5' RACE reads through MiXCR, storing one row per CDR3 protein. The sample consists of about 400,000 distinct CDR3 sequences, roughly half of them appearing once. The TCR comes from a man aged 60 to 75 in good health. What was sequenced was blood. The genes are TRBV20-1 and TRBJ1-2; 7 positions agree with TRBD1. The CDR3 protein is CSARDVAGGLGGYTF. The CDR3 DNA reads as TGCAGTGCTAGAGACGTGGCAGGGGGTCTCGGTGGCTACACCTTC.